The present T cell receptor (beta chain) was sequenced within a study of cytotoxic CD8 clonotypes in ibrutinib-treated CLL. Across the study: Each sample contained, on average, just over 250,000 productive templates and 80,000 to 95,000 productive rearrangements. Study outcomes and limitations: The clonality rise at ibrutinib response reflected private clonotype expansion.

Deep sequencing aimed at 1 in 200,000 to 1 in 1 million T cells' resolution. Only in-frame clones appear in the TCRdb table, and some are missing; sequencing was by immunoSEQ multiplex PCR. The sample holds 250,000 or so clones, roughly 74% seen once. A word on this clone: The antigen remains unidentified.

V was clipped by 2 bases and J by 5 bases, with 7 bases between them. This CDR3 has 13 amino acids. Germline V gene lookup returns CDR1 SGHTA and CDR2 FQGNSA. Specimen: PBMCs, collected after 24 months of ibrutinib treatment. This TCR was sampled from a human donor with chronic lymphocytic leukemia. The chain links TRBV7-2 to TRBJ2-1, with a possible D match to TRBD1 (6 bases). The CDR3 protein is CASSLQGHNEQFF. CDR3 nucleotides: TGTGCCAGCAGCTTACAGGGGCACAATGAGCAGTTCTTC.